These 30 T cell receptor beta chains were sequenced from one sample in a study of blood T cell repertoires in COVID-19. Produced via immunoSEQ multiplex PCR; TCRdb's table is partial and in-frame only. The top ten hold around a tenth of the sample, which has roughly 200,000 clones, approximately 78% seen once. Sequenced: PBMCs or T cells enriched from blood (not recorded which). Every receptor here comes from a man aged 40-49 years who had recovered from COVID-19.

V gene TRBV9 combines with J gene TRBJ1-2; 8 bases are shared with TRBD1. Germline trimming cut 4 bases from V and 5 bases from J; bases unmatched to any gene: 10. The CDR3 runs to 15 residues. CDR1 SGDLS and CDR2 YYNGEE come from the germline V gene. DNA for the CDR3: TGTGCCAGCAGCCCACGGACAGGGTGGGGGTATGGCTACACCTTC. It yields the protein CASSPRTGWGYGYTF.

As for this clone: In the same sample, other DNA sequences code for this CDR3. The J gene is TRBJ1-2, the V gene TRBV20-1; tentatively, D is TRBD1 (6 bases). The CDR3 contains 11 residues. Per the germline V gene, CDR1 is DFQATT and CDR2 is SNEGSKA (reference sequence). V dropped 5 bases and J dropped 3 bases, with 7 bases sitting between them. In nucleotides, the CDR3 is TGCAGTGCTCACAGGGACTATGGCTACACCTTC. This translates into CSAHRDYGYTF.

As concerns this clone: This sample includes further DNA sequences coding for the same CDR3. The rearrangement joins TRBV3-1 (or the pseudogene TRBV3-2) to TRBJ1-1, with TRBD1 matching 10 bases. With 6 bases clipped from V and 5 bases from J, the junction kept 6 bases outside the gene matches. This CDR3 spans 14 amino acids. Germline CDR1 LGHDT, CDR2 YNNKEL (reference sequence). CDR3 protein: CASSRGQGRTEAFF. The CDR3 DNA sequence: TGTGCCAGCAGTCGGGGACAGGGGAGGACTGAAGCTTTCTTT.

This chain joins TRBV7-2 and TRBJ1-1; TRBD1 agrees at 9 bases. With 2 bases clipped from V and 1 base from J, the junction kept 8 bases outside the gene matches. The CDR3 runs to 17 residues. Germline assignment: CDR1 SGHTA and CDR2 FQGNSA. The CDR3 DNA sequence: TGTGCCAGCAGCTTACTGGGGGACAGGGCGGGGAACACTGAAGCTTTCTTT. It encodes CASSLLGDRAGNTEAFF.

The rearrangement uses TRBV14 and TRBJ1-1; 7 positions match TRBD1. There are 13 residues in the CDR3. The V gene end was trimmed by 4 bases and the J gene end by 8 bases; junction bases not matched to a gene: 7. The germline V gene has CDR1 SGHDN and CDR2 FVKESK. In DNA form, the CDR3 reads TGTGCCAGCAGCCGACAGGGTTTAGTGGAAGCTTTCTTT. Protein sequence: CASSRQGLVEAFF.

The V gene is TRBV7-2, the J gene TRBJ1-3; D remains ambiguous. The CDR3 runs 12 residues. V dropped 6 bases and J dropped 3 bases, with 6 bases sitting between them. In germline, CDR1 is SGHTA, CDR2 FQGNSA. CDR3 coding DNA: TGTGCCAGCAGGGAGGGTGGAAACACCATATATTTT. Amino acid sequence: CASREGGNTIYF.

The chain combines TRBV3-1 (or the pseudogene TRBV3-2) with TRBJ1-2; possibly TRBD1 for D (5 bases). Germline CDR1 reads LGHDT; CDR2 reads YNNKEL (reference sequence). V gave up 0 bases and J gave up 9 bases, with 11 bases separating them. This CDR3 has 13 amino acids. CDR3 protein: CASSQDWGGSYTF. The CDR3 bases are TGTGCCAGCAGCCAAGATTGGGGGGGGAGCTACACCTTC.

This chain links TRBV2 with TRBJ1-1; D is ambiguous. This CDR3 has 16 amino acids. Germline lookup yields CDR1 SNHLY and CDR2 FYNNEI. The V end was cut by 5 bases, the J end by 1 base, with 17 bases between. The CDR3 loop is CASSPTGQEGNTEAFF. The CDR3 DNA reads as TGTGCCAGCAGTCCCACCGGGCAGGAGGGGAACACTGAAGCTTTCTTT.

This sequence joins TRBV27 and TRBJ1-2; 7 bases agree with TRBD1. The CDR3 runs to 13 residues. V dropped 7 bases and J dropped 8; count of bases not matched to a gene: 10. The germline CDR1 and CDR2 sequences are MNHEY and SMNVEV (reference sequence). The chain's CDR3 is CASKPADRQGYTF. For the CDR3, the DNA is TGTGCCAGCAAACCAGCGGACAGGCAGGGCTACACCTTC.

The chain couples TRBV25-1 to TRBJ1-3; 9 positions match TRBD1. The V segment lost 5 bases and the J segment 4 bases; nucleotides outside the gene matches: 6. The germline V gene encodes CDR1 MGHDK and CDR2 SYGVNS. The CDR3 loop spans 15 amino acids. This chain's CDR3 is CASSSLQGAGNTIYF. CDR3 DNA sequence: TGTGCCAGCAGTTCGCTACAGGGGGCAGGAAACACCATATATTTT.

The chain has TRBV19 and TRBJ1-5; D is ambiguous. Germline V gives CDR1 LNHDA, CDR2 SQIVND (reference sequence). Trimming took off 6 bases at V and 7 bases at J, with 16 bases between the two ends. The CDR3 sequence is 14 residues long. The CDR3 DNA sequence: TGTGCCAGTAGCTTCTCCCTCGGGATACAGCCCCAGCATTTT. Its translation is CASSFSLGIQPQHF.

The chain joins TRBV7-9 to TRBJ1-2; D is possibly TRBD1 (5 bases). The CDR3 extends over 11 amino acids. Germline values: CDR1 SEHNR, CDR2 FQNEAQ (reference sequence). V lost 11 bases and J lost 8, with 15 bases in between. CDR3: CAHGDSWGYTF. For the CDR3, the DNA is TGTGCCCACGGGGACTCTTGGGGCTACACCTTC.

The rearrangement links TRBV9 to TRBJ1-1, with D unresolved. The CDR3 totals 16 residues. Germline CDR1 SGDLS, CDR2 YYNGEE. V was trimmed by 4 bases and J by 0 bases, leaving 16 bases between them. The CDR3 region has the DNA TGTGCCAGCAGCCCTCGACGGACGGGGATGAACACTGAAGCTTTCTTT. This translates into CASSPRRTGMNTEAFF.

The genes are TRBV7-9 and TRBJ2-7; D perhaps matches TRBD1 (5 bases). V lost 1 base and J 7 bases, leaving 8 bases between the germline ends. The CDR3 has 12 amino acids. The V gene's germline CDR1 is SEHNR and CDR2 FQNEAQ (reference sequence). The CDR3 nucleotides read TGTGCCAGCAGCTTAGTAAGGGGAGAGCAGTACTTC. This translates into CASSLVRGEQYF.

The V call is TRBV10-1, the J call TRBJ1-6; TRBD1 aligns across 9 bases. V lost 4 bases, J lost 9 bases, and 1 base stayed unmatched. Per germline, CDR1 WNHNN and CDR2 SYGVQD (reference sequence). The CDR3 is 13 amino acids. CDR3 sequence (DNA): TGCGCCAGCAGTGGGGACAGGGCTTCACCCCTCCACTTT. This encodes CASSGDRASPLHF.

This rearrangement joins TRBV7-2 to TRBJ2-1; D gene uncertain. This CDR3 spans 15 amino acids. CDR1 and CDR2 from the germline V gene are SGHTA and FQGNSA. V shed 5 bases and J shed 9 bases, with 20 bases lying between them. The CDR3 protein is CASSPSGPQRSEQFF. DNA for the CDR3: TGTGCCAGCAGCCCATCGGGTCCCCAACGCAGTGAGCAGTTCTTC.

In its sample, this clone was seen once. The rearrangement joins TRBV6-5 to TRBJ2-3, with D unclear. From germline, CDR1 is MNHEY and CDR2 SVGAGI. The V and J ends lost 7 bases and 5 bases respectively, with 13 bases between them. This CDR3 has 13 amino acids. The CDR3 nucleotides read TGTGCCAGCATTTCGAGGTATCGAGATACGCAGTATTTT. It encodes CASISRYRDTQYF.

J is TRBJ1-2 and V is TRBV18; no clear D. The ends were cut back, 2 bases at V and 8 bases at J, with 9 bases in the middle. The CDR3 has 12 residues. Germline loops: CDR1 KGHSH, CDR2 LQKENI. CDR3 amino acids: CASSPVGGGYTF. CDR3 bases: TGTGCCAGCTCACCAGTGGGAGGCGGCTACACCTTC.

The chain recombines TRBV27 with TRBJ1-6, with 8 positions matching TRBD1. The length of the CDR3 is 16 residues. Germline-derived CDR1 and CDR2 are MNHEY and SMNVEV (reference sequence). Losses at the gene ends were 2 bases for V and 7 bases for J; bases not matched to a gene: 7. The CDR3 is CASSLRTGTSNSPLHF. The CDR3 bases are TGTGCCAGCAGTTTAAGGACAGGGACGTCGAATTCACCCCTCCACTTT.

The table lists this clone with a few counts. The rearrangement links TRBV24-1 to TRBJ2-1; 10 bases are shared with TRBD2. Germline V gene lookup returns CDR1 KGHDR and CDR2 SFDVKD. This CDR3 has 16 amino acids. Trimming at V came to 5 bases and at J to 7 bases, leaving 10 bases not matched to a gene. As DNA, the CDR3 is TGTGCCACCAGTGGTCTCAGCGGGAGGGCCACGAATGAGCAGTTCTTC. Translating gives CATSGLSGRATNEQFF.

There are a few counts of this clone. CDR3 nucleotides: TGTGCCAGCAGTGAGCCGACCCGGGGGTCCACTGAAGCTTTCTTT. It is translated as CASSEPTRGSTEAFF. V gene TRBV6-1 combines with J gene TRBJ1-1, with D perhaps TRBD1 (5 bases). V was pared by 3 bases and J by 4 bases, with 15 bases between. This CDR3 region has 15 residues. Germline V gene lookup returns CDR1 MNHNS and CDR2 SASEGT.

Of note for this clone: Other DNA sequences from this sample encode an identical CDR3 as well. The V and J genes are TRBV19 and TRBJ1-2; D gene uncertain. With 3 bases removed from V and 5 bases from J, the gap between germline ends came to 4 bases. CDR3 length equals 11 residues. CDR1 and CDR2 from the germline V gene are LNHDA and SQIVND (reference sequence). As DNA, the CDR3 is TGTGCCAGTAGTATTAATTATGGCTACACCTTC. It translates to CASSINYGYTF. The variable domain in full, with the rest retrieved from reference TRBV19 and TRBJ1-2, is DGGITQSPKYLFRKEGQNVTLSCEQNLNHDAMYWYRQDPGQGLRLIYYSQIVNDFQKGDIAEGYSVSREKKESFPLTVTSAQKNPTAFYLCASSINYGYTFGSGTRLTVV.

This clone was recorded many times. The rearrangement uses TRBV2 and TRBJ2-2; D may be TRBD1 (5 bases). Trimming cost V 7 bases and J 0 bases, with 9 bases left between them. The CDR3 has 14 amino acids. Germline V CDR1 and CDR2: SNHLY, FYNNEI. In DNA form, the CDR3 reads TGTGCCAGCATGTTGACAGCGAACACCGGGGAGCTGTTTTTT. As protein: CASMLTANTGELFF.

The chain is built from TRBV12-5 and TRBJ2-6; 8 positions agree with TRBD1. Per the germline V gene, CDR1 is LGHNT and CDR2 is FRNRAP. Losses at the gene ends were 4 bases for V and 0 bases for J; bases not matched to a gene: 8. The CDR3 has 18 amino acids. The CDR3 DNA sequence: TGTGCTAGTGGTTGGCTCGGGACAGGAAACTCTGGGGCCAACGTCCTGACTTTC. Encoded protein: CASGWLGTGNSGANVLTF.

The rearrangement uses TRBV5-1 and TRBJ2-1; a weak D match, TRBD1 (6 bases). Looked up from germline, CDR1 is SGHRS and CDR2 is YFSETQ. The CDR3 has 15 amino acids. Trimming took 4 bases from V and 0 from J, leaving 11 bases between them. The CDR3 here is CASSVQGGSYNEQFF. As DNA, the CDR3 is TGCGCCAGCAGCGTACAGGGTGGCTCCTACAATGAGCAGTTCTTC. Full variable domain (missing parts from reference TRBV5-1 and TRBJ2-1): KAGVTQTPRYLIKTRGQQVTLSCSPISGHRSVSWYQQTPGQGLQFLFEYFSETQRNKGNFPGRFSGRQFSNSRSEMNVSTLELGDSALYLCASSVQGGSYNEQFFGPGTRLTVL.

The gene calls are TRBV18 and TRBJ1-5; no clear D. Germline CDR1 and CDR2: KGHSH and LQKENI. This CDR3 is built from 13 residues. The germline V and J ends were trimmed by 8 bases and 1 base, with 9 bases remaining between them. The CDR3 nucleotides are TGTGCCAGCCGTTCCTCGAGCAATCAGCCCCAGCATTTT. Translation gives CASRSSSNQPQHF.

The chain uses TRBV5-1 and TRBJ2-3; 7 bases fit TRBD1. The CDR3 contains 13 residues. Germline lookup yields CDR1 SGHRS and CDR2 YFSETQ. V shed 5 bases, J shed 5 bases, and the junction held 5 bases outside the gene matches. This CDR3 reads CASRQGQEDTQYF. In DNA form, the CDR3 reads TGCGCCAGCAGACAGGGGCAGGAAGATACGCAGTATTTT.

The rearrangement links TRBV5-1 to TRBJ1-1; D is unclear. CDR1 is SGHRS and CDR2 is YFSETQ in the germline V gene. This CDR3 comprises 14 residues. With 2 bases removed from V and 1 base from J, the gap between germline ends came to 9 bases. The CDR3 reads CASSLGSSNTEAFF. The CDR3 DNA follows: TGCGCCAGCAGCTTAGGGAGTTCGAACACTGAAGCTTTCTTT.

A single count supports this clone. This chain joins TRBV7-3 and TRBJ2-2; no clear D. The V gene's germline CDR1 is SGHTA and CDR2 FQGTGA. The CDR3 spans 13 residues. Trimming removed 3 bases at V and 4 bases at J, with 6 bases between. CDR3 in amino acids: CASSFLSTGELFF. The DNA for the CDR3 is TGTGCCAGCAGCTTTCTTTCCACCGGGGAGCTGTTTTTT.

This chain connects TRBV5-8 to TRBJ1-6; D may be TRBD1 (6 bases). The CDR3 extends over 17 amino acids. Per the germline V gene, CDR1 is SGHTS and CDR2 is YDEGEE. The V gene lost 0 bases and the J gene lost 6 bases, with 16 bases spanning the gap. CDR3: CASSLVIRGRRNSPLHF. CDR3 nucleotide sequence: TGTGCCAGCAGCTTGGTGATCAGGGGAAGGCGTAATTCACCCCTCCACTTT.